This T cell receptor beta chain was recovered during a study of identical twins' blood T cells. Study-wide background: About 50 million reads covered about 6 alpha-chain and about 6 beta-chain libraries. Overall study results and limits: Top TCRbeta clonotypes were shared more with twin than unrelated donors.

The CDR3 totals 16 residues. The germline V gene encodes CDR1 SEHNR and CDR2 FQNEAQ (reference sequence). Losses at the gene ends were 4 bases for V and 6 bases for J; bases not matched to a gene: 9. The sample holds a few counts of this clonotype. Its antigen is not known. Original processing methods: Each library had about 2 to 4 million CDR3 reads and about 90,000 to nearly 550,000 clonotypes. Via MiXCR, TCRdb re-called the 5' RACE reads, giving one row per CDR3 protein. TCRdb assigned the V and J calls; the authors' analysis was not used. The sample carries hundreds of thousands of distinct CDR3 sequences, roughly 28% recorded once.

This sequence originates from a woman aged 18-49 years in good health. Input material: PBMCs. The V and J genes are TRBV7-9 and TRBJ2-3; 11 bases map to TRBD2. The chain's CDR3 is CASSSLTSGDLDTQYF. The DNA of the CDR3 is TGTGCCAGCAGCTCCTTGACTAGCGGGGATTTGGATACGCAGTATTTT.